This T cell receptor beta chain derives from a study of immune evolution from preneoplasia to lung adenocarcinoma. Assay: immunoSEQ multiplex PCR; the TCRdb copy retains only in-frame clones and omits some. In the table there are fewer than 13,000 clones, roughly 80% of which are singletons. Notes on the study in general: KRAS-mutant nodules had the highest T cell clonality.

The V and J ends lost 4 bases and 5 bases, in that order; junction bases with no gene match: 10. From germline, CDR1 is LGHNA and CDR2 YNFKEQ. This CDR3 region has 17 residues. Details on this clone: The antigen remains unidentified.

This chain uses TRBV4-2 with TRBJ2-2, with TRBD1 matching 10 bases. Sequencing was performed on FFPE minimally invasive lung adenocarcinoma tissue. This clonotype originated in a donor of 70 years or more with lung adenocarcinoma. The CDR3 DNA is TGTGCCAGCAGCCGAGAAGGACAGGGGGTGACGACCGGGGAGCTGTTTTTT. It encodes CASSREGQGVTTGELFF.